This T cell receptor beta chain originates from a study of CD8+ T cells in alopecia areata. Study observations and caveats: Compared with mice, patients displayed less clear TCR sharing, possibly for HLA-related reasons.

The authors sorted CD4+ cells into CD25+CD127- cells for 4 or 5 patients. A FACSAria was used to sort CD4+ and CD8+ T cells. These cells came from PBMCs. Extracted RNA was reverse transcribed, and the resulting cDNA served as sequencing template. The table came from immunoSEQ multiplex PCR; TCRdb's copy has only in-frame clones and leaves some out. The repertoire holds some 20,000 clones, roughly 60% seen once, with about 4.9% in the top ten. A note on this clone: Antigen unknown. At one end, the junction sequence differs from germline, possibly due to a read error. In the same sample, other DNA sequences code for this CDR3.

The receptor was isolated from a human donor with alopecia areata. Input material: CD4+ Tregs sorted from blood.

The CDR3 loop is CASSPFLEGRGYTF. The CDR3 DNA reads as TGTGCCAGCTCACCCTTTCTGGAGGGTCGTGGCTACACATTC. V gene TRBV18 combines with J gene TRBJ1-2; D gene uncertain. Germline loops: CDR1 KGHSH, CDR2 LQKENI. The CDR3 spans 14 residues.